This entry lists 20 T cell receptor beta chains sequenced from one sample in a study of regulatory T cells in long-lasting Graves disease. CDR3 regions were amplified by Arm-PCR using iRepertoire HTBI primers to build TCR beta libraries. TCRdb reprocessed the multiplex PCR reads via MiXCR and lists one record per CDR3 protein. Among 250,000 or so distinct CDR3 sequences listed, roughly a fifth were seen once. The time point here: newly diagnosed GD, antithyroid drugs for less than 3 months. PBMC-extracted RNA yielded the TCR library. The sample in question was peripheral blood mononuclear cells (PBMCs), obtained at new diagnosis, from a patient treated with antithyroid drugs. The receptors shown here come from a female donor with Graves disease.

In this sample, this clonotype turned up many times. V and J are TRBV28 and TRBJ2-3; TRBD1 might be the D (6 bases). Trimming removed 6 bases from V and 1 base from J, with 14 bases in between. CDR3 size: 15 residues. Germline assignment: CDR1 MDHEN and CDR2 SYDVKM. CDR3 DNA sequence: TGTGCCAGCAGCCACAGGGCCCCCCGCACAGATACGCAGTATTTT. Translation: CASSHRAPRTDTQYF.

In DNA form, the CDR3 reads TGTGCCAGCAGCCCGAGACTAGCGGGGCCAAATGAGCAGTTCTTC. Protein: CASSPRLAGPNEQFF. The chain links TRBV7-9 to TRBJ2-1, with 11 bases that match TRBD2. Germline CDR1 and CDR2: SEHNR and FQNEAQ (reference sequence). The CDR3 length is 15 residues. V shed 5 bases, J shed 7 bases, and the junction held 7 bases outside the gene matches.

In its sample, this clonotype was seen many times. The gene calls are TRBV7-7 and TRBJ2-2; TRBD1 agrees at 10 bases. CDR1 SSHAT and CDR2 FNYEAQ come from the germline V gene (reference sequence). The CDR3 runs 17 residues. Losses at the gene ends were 5 bases for V and 2 bases for J; bases not matched to a gene: 8. CDR3 bases: TGTGCCAGCAGCCCCGGGACAGGGGTCGGTAACACCGGGGAGCTGTTTTTT. It codes for CASSPGTGVGNTGELFF.

This clonotype was detected ten times or more. The chain's CDR3 is CASSPRLTGVQGAFF. CDR3 bases: TGTGCCAGCAGTCCAAGACTCACAGGGGTTCAGGGAGCTTTCTTT. The chain recombines TRBV12-3 or TRBV12-4 with TRBJ1-1, with TRBD1 matching 7 bases. V shed 5 bases, J shed 10 bases, and the junction held 16 bases outside the gene matches. CDR3 length: 15 amino acids.

The V and J genes are TRBV11-2 and TRBJ2-2; perhaps TRBD2 as D (6 bases). Germline V gene lookup returns CDR1 SGHAT and CDR2 FQNNGV. V was shortened by 6 bases and J by 7 bases, with 9 bases between the two germline ends. This CDR3 has 12 residues. The CDR3 loop is CASSVSGGELFF. Written as DNA, the CDR3 is TGTGCCAGCAGTGTTAGCGGCGGGGAGCTGTTTTTT.

This clonotype has ten or more counts. The chain has TRBV12-3 or TRBV12-4 and TRBJ1-1, with D possibly matching TRBD1 (5 bases). The V end lost 6 bases, the J end lost 1 base, and 12 bases lay between the germline ends. The CDR3 extends over 14 amino acids. DNA for the CDR3: TGTGCCAGCAGACCAGGGTGGGGGAACACTGAAGCTTTCTTT. Residues: CASRPGWGNTEAFF.

This clonotype was observed many times. The chain is built from TRBV9 and TRBJ2-2, with unresolved D. The CDR3 runs 15 residues. Trimming took 0 bases from V and 4 from J, leaving 10 bases between them. CDR1 is SGDLS and CDR2 is YYNGEE in the germline V gene. CDR3 sequence reads: CASSVVPGSTGELFF. DNA for the CDR3: TGTGCCAGCAGCGTAGTACCGGGCTCCACCGGGGAGCTGTTTTTT.

This clonotype has just one count. Since a much larger clone is just one base distant, this may be a read error. The chain links TRBV6-4 to TRBJ2-2; TRBD1 is a possible D gene (6 bases). CDR3 length: 16 amino acids. V lost 5 bases to trimming and J lost 0 bases, with 13 bases between them. Germline V gene lookup returns CDR1 MRHNA and CDR2 SNTAGT. The CDR3: CASSHPDSSNTGELFF. CDR3 nucleotide sequence: TGTGCCAGCAGTCACCCGGACAGTTCGAACACCGGGGAGCTGTTTTTT.

As DNA, the CDR3 is TGTGCCAGCAGCCCGGCCGGGACGCACATCGATGAGCAGTTCTTC. Its protein product is CASSPAGTHIDEQFF. The chain has TRBV3-1 and TRBJ2-1, with D perhaps assigned TRBD1 or TRBD2 (5 bases each). V dropped 4 bases and J dropped 8 bases, with 18 bases sitting between them. Germline V gives CDR1 LGHDT, CDR2 YNNKEL (reference sequence). The CDR3 length is 15 residues.

This clonotype was picked up many times. The J gene is TRBJ2-1, the V gene TRBV12-3 or TRBV12-4; 11 positions agree with TRBD2. The CDR3 spans 19 residues. The J segment lost 4 bases and the V segment lost 5 bases, leaving 16 bases of the junction unmatched. CDR3 in amino acids: CASSPPPSGGLVRYNEQFF. CDR3 nucleotide sequence: TGTGCCAGCAGTCCTCCGCCTAGCGGGGGGCTTGTGCGTTACAATGAGCAGTTCTTC.

At least ten counts were recorded for this clonotype. The rearrangement links TRBV24-1 to TRBJ2-1; perhaps TRBD2 as D (7 bases). Germline V gene lookup returns CDR1 KGHDR and CDR2 SFDVKD. The CDR3 runs 16 residues. V lost 3 bases to trimming and J lost 3 bases, with 14 bases between them. CDR3 sequence: CATSDPWGGGYNEQFF. CDR3 DNA sequence: TGTGCCACCAGTGATCCTTGGGGAGGGGGCTACAATGAGCAGTTCTTC.

This clonotype was detected many times. The chain employs TRBV12-3 or TRBV12-4 and TRBJ2-3; D may correspond to TRBD1 or TRBD2 (6 bases each). Deletions cut 7 bases from V and 5 bases from J, with 13 bases between. The CDR3 runs 13 residues. CDR3 loop: CASIQGGLDTQYF. Written as DNA, the CDR3 is TGTGCCAGCATCCAAGGGGGGTTAGATACGCAGTATTTT.

This chain's CDR3 is CASRFTSGGTNEQFF. The DNA of the CDR3 is TGTGCCAGCAGGTTTACTAGCGGGGGGACCAATGAGCAGTTCTTC. The chain uses TRBV2 and TRBJ2-1; 12 nucleotides match TRBD2. CDR3 size: 15 residues. CDR1 and CDR2 from the germline V gene are SNHLY and FYNNEI. The V segment lost 6 bases and the J segment 6 bases; nucleotides outside the gene matches: 6.

About this clonotype itself: This likely stems from a read error, as it lies one base from a far larger clone. V and J are TRBV7-9 and TRBJ2-1, with D unresolved. The V gene's germline CDR1 is SEHNR and CDR2 FQNEAQ (reference sequence). The CDR3 contains 13 residues. This chain's CDR3 is CASSADRVGEQLF. The CDR3 nucleotides are TGTGCCAGCAGTGCCGACCGGGTCGGTGAGCAGCTCTTC.

This clonotype has ten or more counts. The rearrangement links TRBV28 to TRBJ1-6; 9 bases map to TRBD1. The CDR3 is 17 amino acids. Unmatched junction bases numbered 16, after V lost 5 bases and J lost 11 bases. Germline V gives CDR1 MDHEN, CDR2 SYDVKM. DNA for the CDR3: TGTGCCAGCAGTCCGACCGGGACAGGGAACCGTGACGCACCCCTCCACTTT. It is translated as CASSPTGTGNRDAPLHF.

The rearrangement links TRBV11-1 to TRBJ2-7, with D perhaps assigned TRBD1 or TRBD2 (6 bases each). Trimming left V 0 bases short and J 2 bases short, with 8 bases between. Germline values: CDR1 SGHAT, CDR2 FQDESV (reference sequence). This CDR3 is 14 amino acids long. CDR3 in amino acids: CASSLARDTYEQYF. In DNA, the CDR3 is TGTGCCAGCAGCTTAGCGCGGGACACCTACGAGCAGTACTTC.

This clonotype was counted at least ten times. This chain joins TRBV27 and TRBJ1-3; no firm D call. The germline V and J ends were trimmed by 5 bases and 0 bases, with 5 bases remaining between them. The CDR3 spans 13 residues. Per the germline V gene, CDR1 is MNHEY and CDR2 is SMNVEV (reference sequence). The CDR3 DNA sequence: TGTGCCAGCAGTGAGCTCTCTGGAAACACCATATATTTT. Translation gives CASSELSGNTIYF.

At least ten counts were recorded for this clonotype. This chain links TRBV28 with TRBJ2-7; 8 bases agree with TRBD2. V lost 6 bases, J lost 5 bases, and 12 bases stayed unmatched. CDR3 size: 15 residues. Germline CDR1 and CDR2: MDHEN and SYDVKM. The CDR3 sequence is CASREQGLADHEQYF. The CDR3 DNA sequence: TGTGCCAGCAGGGAACAAGGACTAGCCGATCACGAGCAGTACTTC.

The chain has TRBV9 and TRBJ2-5, with TRBD2 identical over 8 bases. Trimming cost V 5 bases and J 1 base; bases outside gene matches: 7. The CDR3 totals 15 residues. Germline CDR1 SGDLS, CDR2 YYNGEE. The CDR3 loop reads CASSQAGGPQETQYF. Written as DNA, the CDR3 is TGTGCCAGCAGTCAGGCGGGAGGCCCCCAAGAGACCCAGTACTTC.

Ten or more counts support this clonotype. The rearrangement uses TRBV6-1 and TRBJ2-1; perhaps TRBD2 as D (5 bases). CDR3 size: 14 residues. Trimming shortened V by 5 bases and J by 1 base, and 9 bases separated the two germline ends. CDR1 MNHNS and CDR2 SASEGT come from the germline V gene. Written as DNA, the CDR3 is TGTGCCAGCAGTCGGGGTAGGTCCTACAATGAGCAGTTCTTC. Translation gives CASSRGRSYNEQFF.